Listed here are 8 T cell receptor beta chains from one sample, sequenced in a study of blood T cell repertoires in COVID-19. Repertoires were generated with immunoSEQ multiplex PCR, while TCRdb's copy carries only in-frame clones and drops some. The sample has 70,000 or so clones, around 88% seen once; the top ten hold 0.5% to 0.7%. The sequenced sample consisted of peripheral blood. These receptors originate from a man in his 60s with acute or convalescent COVID-19.

The chain links TRBV4-1 to TRBJ1-1; D uncertain. V dropped 0 bases and J dropped 1 base, with 6 bases sitting between them. Germline V gene data show CDR1 as MGHRA and CDR2 as YSYEKL. This CDR3 comprises 14 residues. In DNA form, the CDR3 reads TGCGCCAGCAGCCAAGATCTAGAGAACACTGAAGCTTTCTTT. It translates to CASSQDLENTEAFF.

J is TRBJ2-1 and V is TRBV19, with 11 bases lining up with TRBD2. Germline values: CDR1 LNHDA, CDR2 SQIVND (reference sequence). The CDR3 totals 16 residues. V lost 5 bases and J lost 6; bases outside the gene matches: 9. CDR3 nucleotide sequence: TGTGCCAGTAGTTCCTCTAGCGGGAGGTCCACCAATGAGCAGTTCTTC. Residues: CASSSSSGRSTNEQFF.

This clone occurred a few times. V gene TRBV2 combines with J gene TRBJ1-5, with a tentative D call TRBD1 (5 bases). Germline lookup yields CDR1 SNHLY and CDR2 FYNNEI. The CDR3 loop spans 14 amino acids. Trimming removed 6 bases at V and 6 bases at J, with 15 bases between. CDR3 residues: CASRSQGGTQPQHF. The CDR3 DNA follows: TGTGCCAGCAGGAGCCAGGGTGGAACTCAGCCCCAGCATTTT. Filled out from reference TRBV2 and TRBJ1-5, the complete variable domain reads EPEVTQTPSHQVTQMGQEVILRCVPISNHLYFYWYRQILGQKVEFLVSFYNNEISEKSEIFDDQFSVERPDGSNFTLKIRSTKLEDSAMYFCASRSQGGTQPQHFGDGTRLSIL.

This chain connects TRBV6-1 to TRBJ2-1; 7 bases are a match to TRBD2. Per germline, CDR1 MNHNS and CDR2 SASEGT. The CDR3 loop spans 14 amino acids. V dropped 1 base and J dropped 10; count of bases not matched to a gene: 7. CDR3 loop: CASSEGPGREEQFF. CDR3 DNA sequence: TGTGCCAGCAGTGAAGGGCCCGGGCGGGAGGAGCAGTTCTTC.

The chain uses TRBV7-8 and TRBJ2-5; a weak D match, TRBD2 (6 bases). V lost 3 bases and J 7 bases, leaving 12 bases between the germline ends. Germline V gives CDR1 SGHVS, CDR2 FQNEAQ. CDR3 length: 13 residues. CDR3 sequence reads: CASSFRDSGTQYF. The CDR3 DNA reads as TGTGCCAGCAGCTTCAGGGACTCGGGGACCCAGTACTTC.

V and J are TRBV7-2 and TRBJ1-1; weak D call: TRBD1 (5 bases). Trimming shortened V by 5 bases and J by 7 bases, and 14 bases separated the two germline ends. This CDR3 region has 13 residues. Germline loops: CDR1 SGHTA, CDR2 FQGNSA. The CDR3: CASSIRVRGEAFF. In DNA, the CDR3 is TGTGCCAGCAGCATCAGGGTTAGGGGTGAAGCTTTCTTT.

The V gene is TRBV27, the J gene TRBJ1-4; tentatively, D is TRBD1 (5 bases). The CDR3 covers 13 residues. V gave up 2 bases and J gave up 10 bases, with 11 bases separating them. Germline assignment: CDR1 MNHEY and CDR2 SMNVEV (reference sequence). CDR3 residues: CASSLLPGGKLFF. CDR3 sequence (DNA): TGTGCCAGCAGTTTACTACCCGGGGGAAAACTGTTTTTT.

The CDR3 is CASSTTGYGNQPQHF. CDR3 DNA: TGTGCCAGCAGCACCACAGGGTATGGCAATCAGCCCCAGCATTTT. This rearrangement joins TRBV6-5 to TRBJ1-5, with D tentatively TRBD1 (6 bases). The V gene lost 6 bases and the J gene lost 2 bases, with 14 bases spanning the gap. CDR3 length: 15 amino acids. Germline assignment: CDR1 MNHEY and CDR2 SVGAGI.